Below are 10 T cell receptor beta chains sequenced from a single sample in a study of blood T cell repertoires in COVID-19 (dated by TCRdb to the early 2020s). Libraries came from the immunoSEQ multiplex PCR assay. TCRdb provides this immuneACCESS table in a form limited to in-frame rearrangements. Some clones are lacking; in checked studies, under half of them reflect an unresolved V gene, and why the rest are absent is not known. The sample records 310,000 or so clones, 90% of which are singletons. The leading ten clones occupy 1% to 1.3% of the sample. Material for sequencing was PBMCs or T cells enriched from blood (not recorded which). These receptors originate from a woman in her 30s who had recovered from COVID-19.

The chain combines TRBV7-6 with TRBJ1-6; unclear D gene. CDR3 length: 16 amino acids. V was pared by 5 bases and J by 5 bases, with 16 bases between. Per the germline V gene, CDR1 is SGHVS and CDR2 is FNYEAQ. The CDR3 sequence is CASSRANGRNNSPLHF. Here the CDR3 DNA reads TGTGCCAGCAGCCGAGCGAACGGAAGGAATAATTCACCCCTCCACTTT.

Comment on this clone: The germline gene is not matched at one end of the junction; a read error may be the cause. V is TRBV7-7 and J is TRBJ2-7, with D tentatively TRBD1 (6 bases). This CDR3 spans 14 amino acids. The V gene's germline CDR1 is SSHAT and CDR2 FNYEAQ (reference sequence). CDR3 nucleotides: TGTGCTAGCAGCTTAGGGACACCGCCCTACGAGCAGTACTTC. Translation gives CASSLGTPPYEQYF.

The chain employs TRBV27 and TRBJ2-2; 11 nucleotides align to TRBD1. Germline V gene lookup returns CDR1 MNHEY and CDR2 SMNVEV (reference sequence). The CDR3 sequence is 15 residues long. V was clipped by 6 bases and J by 4 bases; unmatched bases: 4. The CDR3 DNA follows: TGTGCCAGCAGCCGGACAGGGGGCTTCACCGGGGAGCTGTTTTTT. Amino acids: CASSRTGGFTGELFF.

This clone has a single count. This rearrangement joins TRBV5-6 to TRBJ1-2; D gene unclear. The CDR3 length is 16 residues. Germline values: CDR1 SGHDT, CDR2 YYEEEE. V gave up 0 bases and J gave up 9 bases, with 21 bases separating them. CDR3 region: CASSLDQASPPRSYTF. The DNA for the CDR3 is TGTGCCAGCAGCTTGGACCAGGCCTCTCCTCCGAGAAGCTACACCTTC.

V usage is TRBV7-9 and J usage is TRBJ1-2; D is unclear. Trimming stripped 6 bases from V and 2 bases from J, with 13 bases between. The CDR3 spans 14 residues. The germline V gene encodes CDR1 SEHNR and CDR2 FQNEAQ (reference sequence). In nucleotides, the CDR3 is TGTGCCAGCAGAGGTAACAGTGAAAACTATGGCTACACCTTC. The encoded protein is CASRGNSENYGYTF.

The chain joins TRBV3-1 (or the pseudogene TRBV3-2) to TRBJ1-5; D not resolved. Germline values: CDR1 LGHDT, CDR2 YNNKEL (reference sequence). The CDR3 totals 13 residues. V was cut by 3 bases and J by 4 bases, with 7 bases left in between. In DNA form, the CDR3 reads TGTGCCAGCAGCCAGGCAGCGAATCAGCCCCAGCATTTT. It specifies CASSQAANQPQHF.

J is TRBJ2-2 and V is TRBV7-9, with 8 bases fitting TRBD2. The CDR3 covers 18 residues. V lost 10 bases and J lost 4; bases outside the gene matches: 20. The germline gives CDR1 SEHNR, CDR2 FQNEAQ (reference sequence). CDR3 residues: CATPLRGLSREGTGELFF. CDR3 in DNA: TGTGCCACCCCCCTCCGGGGGCTTAGTCGGGAGGGCACCGGGGAGCTGTTTTTT.

The chain combines TRBV7-9 with TRBJ2-2; weak D call: TRBD1 (5 bases). The germline V gene has CDR1 SEHNR and CDR2 FQNEAQ (reference sequence). This CDR3 region has 13 residues. The V end was cut by 1 base, the J end by 6 bases, with 6 bases between. The CDR3 DNA sequence: TGTGCCAGCAGCTTAGGGGGCTCCGGGGAGCTGTTTTTT. Protein: CASSLGGSGELFF.

The chain is built from TRBV4-1 and TRBJ2-3; TRBD2 matches 13 bases. In germline, CDR1 is MGHRA, CDR2 YSYEKL. The CDR3 totals 20 residues. The ends lost 0 bases at V and 6 bases at J; junction bases unmatched: 15. CDR3: CASSQDKLAGGLATRDTQYF. CDR3 bases: TGCGCCAGCAGCCAAGACAAACTAGCGGGAGGGTTGGCAACAAGGGATACGCAGTATTTT.

The chain couples TRBV3-1 (or the pseudogene TRBV3-2) to TRBJ2-2; D perhaps matches TRBD1 (6 bases). Germline V CDR1 and CDR2: LGHDT, YNNKEL (reference sequence). The CDR3 has 13 residues. Deletions cut 10 bases from V and 6 bases from J, with 15 bases between. In nucleotides, the CDR3 is TGTGCCACTCAACAGGGATCTGCCGGGGAGCTGTTTTTT. Its protein is CATQQGSAGELFF.